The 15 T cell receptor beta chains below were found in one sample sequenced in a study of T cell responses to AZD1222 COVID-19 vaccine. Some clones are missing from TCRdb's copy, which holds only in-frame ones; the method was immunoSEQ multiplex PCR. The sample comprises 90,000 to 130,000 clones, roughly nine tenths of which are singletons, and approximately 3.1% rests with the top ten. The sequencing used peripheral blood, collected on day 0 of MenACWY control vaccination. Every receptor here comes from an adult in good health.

DNA for the CDR3: TGTGCCAGCAGCCAAGGACGGGCAAATCAGCCCCAGCATTTT. Its protein is CASSQGRANQPQHF. The rearrangement joins TRBV3-1 (or the pseudogene TRBV3-2) to TRBJ1-5; D ambiguous. The V gene's germline CDR1 is LGHDT and CDR2 YNNKEL (reference sequence). V dropped 1 base and J dropped 4 bases, with 8 bases sitting between them. This CDR3 is built from 14 residues.

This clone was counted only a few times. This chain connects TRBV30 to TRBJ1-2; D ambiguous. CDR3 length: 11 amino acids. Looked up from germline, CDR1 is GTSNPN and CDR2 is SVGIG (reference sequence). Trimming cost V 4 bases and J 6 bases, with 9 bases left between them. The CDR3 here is CAWIEDDGYTF. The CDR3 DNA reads TGTGCCTGGATAGAGGATGATGGCTACACCTTC.

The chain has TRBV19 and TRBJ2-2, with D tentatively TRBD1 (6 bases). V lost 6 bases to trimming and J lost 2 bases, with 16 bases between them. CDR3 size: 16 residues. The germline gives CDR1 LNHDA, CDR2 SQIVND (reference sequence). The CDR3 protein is CASRYDPGTNTGELFF. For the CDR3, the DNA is TGTGCCAGTAGATACGATCCCGGGACAAACACCGGGGAGCTGTTTTTT.

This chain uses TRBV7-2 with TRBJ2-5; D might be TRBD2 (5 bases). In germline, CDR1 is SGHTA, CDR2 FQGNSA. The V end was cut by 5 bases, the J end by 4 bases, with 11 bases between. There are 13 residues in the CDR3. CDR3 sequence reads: CASSGSRVETQYF. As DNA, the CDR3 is TGTGCCAGCAGCGGGTCGCGGGTAGAGACCCAGTACTTC.

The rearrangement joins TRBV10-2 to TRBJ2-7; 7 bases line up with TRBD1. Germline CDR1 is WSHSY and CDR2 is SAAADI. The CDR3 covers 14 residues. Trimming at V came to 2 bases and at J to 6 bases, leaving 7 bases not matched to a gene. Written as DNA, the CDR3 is TGCGCCAGCAGTGAGCACCCTACAGGGGCCGAGCAGTACTTC. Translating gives CASSEHPTGAEQYF.

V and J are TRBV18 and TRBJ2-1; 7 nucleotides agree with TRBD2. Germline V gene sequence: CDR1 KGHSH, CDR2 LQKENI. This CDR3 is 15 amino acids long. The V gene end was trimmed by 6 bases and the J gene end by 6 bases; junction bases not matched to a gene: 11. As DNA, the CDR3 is TGTGCCAGCTCGCCCCGGGATGAGCGGGGCAATGAGCAGTTCTTC. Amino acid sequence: CASSPRDERGNEQFF.

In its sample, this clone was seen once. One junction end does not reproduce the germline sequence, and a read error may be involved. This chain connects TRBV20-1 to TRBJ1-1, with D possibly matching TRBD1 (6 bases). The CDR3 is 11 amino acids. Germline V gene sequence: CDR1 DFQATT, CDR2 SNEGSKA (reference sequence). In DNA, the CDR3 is TGCAGTGCCTACAGGGAGCCCCACCCCTTTTTT. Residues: CSAYREPHPFF.

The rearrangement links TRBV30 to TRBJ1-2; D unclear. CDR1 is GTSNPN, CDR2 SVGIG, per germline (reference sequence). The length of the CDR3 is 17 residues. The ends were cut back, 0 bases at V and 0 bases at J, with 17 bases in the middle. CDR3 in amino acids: CAWSVRHRGRANYGYTF. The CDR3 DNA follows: TGTGCCTGGAGTGTAAGGCACCGTGGGAGAGCTAACTATGGCTACACCTTC.

Here the CDR3 DNA reads TGTGCCAGCAGCCGGGGAGGCGAAGGAACTGAAGCTTTCTTT. Its translation is CASSRGGEGTEAFF. The rearrangement links TRBV3-1 (or the pseudogene TRBV3-2) to TRBJ1-1; no firm D call. The germline V and J ends were trimmed by 4 bases and 5 bases, with 14 bases remaining between them. The germline CDR1 and CDR2 sequences are LGHDT and YNNKEL (reference sequence). CDR3 length: 14 residues.

DNA of the CDR3: TGTGCTAGTGGTTTGGGGGGATCAGGTACTCCCACCGAGCAGTACTTC. As protein: CASGLGGSGTPTEQYF. The genes are TRBV12-5 and TRBJ2-7; D unresolved. CDR1 LGHNT and CDR2 FRNRAP come from the germline V gene. The CDR3 covers 16 residues. V dropped 1 base and J dropped 6 bases, with 19 bases sitting between them.

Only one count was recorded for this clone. The CDR3 coding sequence is TGTGCCAGCAGCTTATATCTAGCGGGGTCCGGGTACGAGCAGTACTTC. This gives the protein CASSLYLAGSGYEQYF. This rearrangement joins TRBV11-2 to TRBJ2-7; 9 nucleotides agree with TRBD2. The CDR3 runs 16 residues. Germline CDR1 is SGHAT and CDR2 is FQNNGV. V shed 2 bases, J shed 4 bases, and the junction held 9 bases outside the gene matches.

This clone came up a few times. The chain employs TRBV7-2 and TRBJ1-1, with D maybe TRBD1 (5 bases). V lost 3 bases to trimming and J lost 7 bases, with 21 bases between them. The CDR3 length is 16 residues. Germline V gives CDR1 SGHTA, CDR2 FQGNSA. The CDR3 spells CASSFDPPQWGGEAFF. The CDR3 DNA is TGTGCCAGCAGCTTTGACCCTCCACAGTGGGGGGGTGAAGCTTTCTTT.

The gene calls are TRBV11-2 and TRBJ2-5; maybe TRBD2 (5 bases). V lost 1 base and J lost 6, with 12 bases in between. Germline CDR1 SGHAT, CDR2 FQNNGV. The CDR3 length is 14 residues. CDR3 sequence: CASSLAGAGKTQYF. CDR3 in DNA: TGTGCCAGCAGCTTAGCAGGCGCCGGGAAGACCCAGTACTTC. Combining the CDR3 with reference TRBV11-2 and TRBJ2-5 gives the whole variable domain EAGVAQSPRYKIIEKRQSVAFWCNPISGHATLYWYQQILGQGPKLLIQFQNNGVVDDSQLPKDRFSAERLKGVDSTLKIQPAKLEDSAVYLCASSLAGAGKTQYFGPGTRLLVL.

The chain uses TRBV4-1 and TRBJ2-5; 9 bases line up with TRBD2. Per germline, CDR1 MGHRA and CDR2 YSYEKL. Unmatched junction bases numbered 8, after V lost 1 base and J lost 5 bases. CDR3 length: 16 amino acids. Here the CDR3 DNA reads TGCGCCAGCAGCCAAGGGGCTAGCGGGGCCGGGGAGACCCAGTACTTC. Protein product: CASSQGASGAGETQYF.

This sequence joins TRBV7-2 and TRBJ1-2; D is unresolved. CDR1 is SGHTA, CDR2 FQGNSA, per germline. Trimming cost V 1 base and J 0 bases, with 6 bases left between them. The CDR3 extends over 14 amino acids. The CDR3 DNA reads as TGTGCCAGCAGCTTAGACGGGGCTAACTATGGCTACACCTTC. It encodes CASSLDGANYGYTF.